The sequence of this T cell receptor beta chain was determined in a study of blood T cell repertoires in COVID-19. Study-level information: Material from acute and convalescent COVID-19 was sourced from the United States, Italy and Spain. In each case, the material was cDNA or gDNA derived from T cells, B-cell-depleted T cells, or PBMCs.

This CDR3 region has 14 residues. Trimming left V 4 bases short and J 5 bases short, with 12 bases between. Germline assignment: CDR1 WNHNN and CDR2 SYGVQD (reference sequence). As handled by the study authors: Estimation of nucleated cell counts relied on the amplification of reference gene primers. Sequencing used immunoSEQ multiplex PCR; TCRdb keeps in-frame clones, though not all of them. That table is the source of V, J and clone size, and D and trimming were worked out from the DNA. The sample yields more than 300,000 clones, around 87% seen once. The chain joins TRBV10-1 to TRBJ2-1, with D tentatively TRBD2 (6 bases). This TCR was sampled from a woman between 25 and 40 years old with COVID-19, enrolled during active disease. Sequenced input: peripheral blood. CDR3 protein: CASSAGTGDNEQFF. In nucleotides, the CDR3 is TGCGCCAGCAGTGCCGGGACGGGGGACAATGAGCAGTTCTTC.